Each of the 28 T cell receptor beta chains below was sequenced from the same sample in a study of cytomegalovirus exposure and HLA in healthy donors (dated by TCRdb to 2017 to 2019). The library was prepared using the immunoSEQ multiplex PCR assay. A mixture of 60 forward primers for TCR Vbeta segments and 13 reverse primers for TCR Jbeta segments was used in the multiplex PCR. This is the immuneACCESS table as TCRdb keeps it, with only in-frame sequences that have V and J called. A part of the clones is gone; compared with another copy, unresolved V genes explain less than half, and the rest is unexplained. The sample table contains approximately 290,000 clones; only one count was recorded for approximately 80% of them. The ten biggest clones cover 0.3% to 0.35% of the sample. The sequenced material came from PBMCs. The receptors stem from a girl aged 2 to 10 in good health and CMV-seronegative.

The V and J genes are TRBV5-4 and TRBJ2-5, with D hard to call. The J call is in doubt because the DNA end fits TRBJ2-7 better. Germline assignment: CDR1 SGHNT and CDR2 YYREEE (reference sequence). This CDR3 comprises 12 residues. The CDR3 DNA is TGTGCCAGCAGCCGATCCCGGTACGAGCAGTACTTC. It yields the protein CASSRSRYEQYF.

The gene calls are TRBV6-5 and TRBJ1-6; D may be TRBD1 (6 bases). V lost 5 bases, J lost 9 bases, and 14 bases lay in between. CDR1 and CDR2 from the germline V gene are MNHEY and SVGAGI. The CDR3 runs 14 residues. The DNA for the CDR3 is TGTGCCAGCAGTACCGGGACATTGCCTTCACCCCTCCACTTT. The encoded protein is CASSTGTLPSPLHF.

This sequence joins TRBV5-6 and TRBJ2-5, with D possibly matching TRBD1 (6 bases). The J call may be wrong; the DNA end is better matched by TRBJ2-7. The CDR3 length is 16 residues. Germline V gives CDR1 SGHDT, CDR2 YYEEEE. The CDR3 loop is CASSSMTGKATYEQYF. In DNA, the CDR3 is TGTGCCAGCAGCTCGATGACAGGAAAAGCAACCTACGAGCAGTACTTC.

Here the CDR3 DNA reads TGTGCCAGCAGCGCGAGGATGTACTATGGCTACACCTTC. Translated, it gives CASSARMYYGYTF. The V and J genes are TRBV9 and TRBJ1-2, with D unresolved. The ends were cut back, 3 bases at V and 3 bases at J, with 9 bases in the middle. The CDR3 is made up of 13 amino acids. Looked up from germline, CDR1 is SGDLS and CDR2 is YYNGEE.

This clone occurred once. Mismatch with germline at one junction end may stem from a read error. The rearrangement joins TRBV7-9 to TRBJ2-7, with D maybe TRBD2 (5 bases). The CDR3 runs to 14 residues. Germline V lookup: CDR1 SEHNR, CDR2 FQNEAQ (reference sequence). CDR3 nucleotide sequence: TGTTCCAGCAGCCCCGTCGGAGGACCCTACGAGCAGTACTTC. Translating it yields CSSSPVGGPYEQYF.

V and J are TRBV6-6 and TRBJ2-3; D not certain. The CDR3 has 12 residues. CDR1 and CDR2 from the germline V gene are MNHNY and SVGAGI (reference sequence). V was clipped by 4 bases and J by 6 bases, with 8 bases between them. This CDR3 is CASSFESDTQYF. The CDR3 DNA follows: TGTGCCAGCAGTTTTGAGTCGGATACGCAGTATTTT.

This clone was seen a single time. The chain carries TRBV28 and TRBJ2-1; 10 bases match TRBD2. The CDR3 has 17 residues. V lost 3 bases, J lost 5 bases, and 10 bases stayed unmatched. Germline V gene sequence: CDR1 MDHEN, CDR2 SYDVKM. The CDR3 is CASSFPRMLAGDNEQFF. The DNA for the CDR3 is TGTGCCAGCAGTTTCCCTCGAATGCTAGCGGGGGACAATGAGCAGTTCTTC.

The rearrangement joins TRBV7-9 to TRBJ2-7, with 8 nucleotides matching TRBD2. This CDR3 is 15 amino acids long. J was trimmed by 4 bases and V by 1 base; bases with no gene match: 6. Germline-derived CDR1 and CDR2 are SEHNR and FQNEAQ (reference sequence). CDR3 residues: CASSLVTAGAYEQYF. CDR3 bases: TGTGCCAGCAGCTTAGTTACAGCGGGGGCATACGAGCAGTACTTC.

The rearrangement joins TRBV19 to TRBJ2-3; 8 nucleotides agree with TRBD1. The CDR3 runs 15 residues. J was trimmed by 1 base and V by 5 bases; bases with no gene match: 5. Germline V CDR1 and CDR2: LNHDA, SQIVND (reference sequence). The CDR3 DNA sequence: TGTGCCAGTAGTCTGGGACAGGTTCGCACAGATACGCAGTATTTT. It specifies CASSLGQVRTDTQYF.

The chain combines TRBV25-1 with TRBJ2-1; 8 bases agree with TRBD2. V dropped 8 bases and J dropped 9; count of bases not matched to a gene: 18. Germline V gives CDR1 MGHDK, CDR2 SYGVNS. This CDR3 has 16 amino acids. The CDR3 sequence is CASLGSRRGVLSEQFF. CDR3 bases: TGTGCCAGCTTGGGCTCTAGGCGGGGGGTATTAAGTGAGCAGTTCTTC. Looking up the rest from reference TRBV25-1 and TRBJ2-1 gives the full variable domain: EADIYQTPRYLVIGTGKKITLECSQTMGHDKMYWYQQDPGMELHLIHYSYGVNSTEKGDLSSESTVSRIRTEHFPLTLESARPSHTSQYLCASLGSRRGVLSEQFFGPGTRLTVL.

The rearrangement uses TRBV30 and TRBJ1-1; 7 nucleotides match TRBD1. V shed 5 bases and J 4 bases; nucleotides not matched to a gene: 13. The CDR3 sequence is 15 residues long. CDR1 GTSNPN and CDR2 SVGIG come from the germline V gene (reference sequence). The CDR3 protein is CAWVEADRRGTEAFF. The CDR3, as DNA: TGTGCCTGGGTTGAAGCGGACAGGCGGGGCACTGAAGCTTTCTTT.

The rearrangement uses TRBV5-1 and TRBJ2-5; possibly TRBD2 for D (6 bases). The CDR3 has 15 amino acids. From germline, CDR1 is SGHRS and CDR2 YFSETQ. V was shortened by 4 bases and J by 2 bases, with 15 bases between the two germline ends. The CDR3 here is CASSRGATVQETQYF. CDR3 DNA sequence: TGCGCCAGCAGCCGCGGGGCGACAGTACAAGAGACCCAGTACTTC.

This chain joins TRBV27 and TRBJ1-5; the D gene is possibly TRBD1 (6 bases). Trimming stripped 0 bases from V and 9 bases from J, with 12 bases between. Germline V lookup: CDR1 MNHEY, CDR2 SMNVEV (reference sequence). The CDR3 contains 14 residues. CDR3 sequence (DNA): TGTGCCAGCAGTTTATCGGAGGGGGAGGGGCCCCAGCATTTT. Translated: CASSLSEGEGPQHF.

In DNA, the CDR3 is TGTGCCAGCACCACGACAGGGTTAGGTGAAAAACTGTTTTTT. Its protein is CASTTTGLGEKLFF. The genes are TRBV11-2 and TRBJ1-4, with TRBD1 matching over 7 bases. CDR1 and CDR2 (germline): SGHAT, FQNNGV. With V trimmed by 7 bases and J by 7 bases, 9 bases remained unmatched. The CDR3 spans 14 residues.

The rearrangement uses TRBV29-1 and TRBJ2-3; D gene unclear. Deletions cut 6 bases from V and 3 bases from J, with 10 bases between. Germline CDR1 is SQVTM and CDR2 is ANQGSEA. The CDR3 extends over 12 amino acids. CDR3 protein: CSVGDDTDTQYF. The CDR3 DNA is TGCAGCGTCGGAGATGATACAGATACGCAGTATTTT.

The chain joins TRBV28 to TRBJ2-7; a weak D match, TRBD2 (5 bases). CDR1 and CDR2 (germline): MDHEN, SYDVKM. Trimming shortened V by 4 bases and J by 3 bases, and 19 bases separated the two germline ends. The length of the CDR3 is 16 residues. CDR3 protein: CASSSGSSRANYEQYF. The CDR3 DNA is TGTGCCAGCAGTTCCGGGTCATCGAGGGCGAACTACGAGCAGTACTTC.

The chain carries TRBV27 and TRBJ2-1; TRBD2 might be the D (6 bases). Germline V gene lookup returns CDR1 MNHEY and CDR2 SMNVEV (reference sequence). The CDR3 is 17 amino acids. Trimming shortened V by 0 bases and J by 1 base, and 13 bases separated the two germline ends. CDR3 protein: CASSLSGGTESYNEQFF. CDR3 DNA sequence: TGTGCCAGCAGTTTATCCGGGGGAACGGAGTCCTACAATGAGCAGTTCTTC.

The chain links TRBV19 to TRBJ1-6; D call uncertain. From germline, CDR1 is LNHDA and CDR2 SQIVND (reference sequence). Trimming left V 3 bases short and J 9 bases short, with 9 bases between. The CDR3 has 13 residues. The CDR3, as DNA: TGTGCCAGTAGTATTGGTCCAGGTTCACCCCTCCACTTT. Protein: CASSIGPGSPLHF.

The CDR3 loop is CASRSGATYNEQFF. CDR3 sequence (DNA): TGTGCCAGCAGAAGCGGGGCGACTTACAATGAGCAGTTCTTC. V gene TRBV7-8 combines with J gene TRBJ2-1; 7 nucleotides match TRBD2. The ends lost 6 bases at V and 4 bases at J; junction bases unmatched: 6. CDR1 is SGHVS, CDR2 FQNEAQ, per germline. This CDR3 is 14 amino acids long.

The chain combines TRBV19 with TRBJ1-2; TRBD1 matches 9 bases. From germline, CDR1 is LNHDA and CDR2 SQIVND (reference sequence). J was trimmed by 3 bases and V by 7 bases; bases with no gene match: 6. The CDR3 length is 14 residues. The CDR3 nucleotides are TGTGCCAGTAACCGACAGGGGGAGGACTATGGCTACACCTTC. Its protein product is CASNRQGEDYGYTF.

The genes are TRBV15 and TRBJ1-2; possibly TRBD1 for D (5 bases). The CDR3 consists of 14 residues. V lost 3 bases, J lost 7 bases, and 15 bases lay in between. Germline values: CDR1 LNHNV, CDR2 YYDKDF (reference sequence). The CDR3 region has the DNA TGTGCCACCAGCAGTATCCAGGGAACCGGTGGCTACACCTTC. Amino acid sequence: CATSSIQGTGGYTF.

The rearrangement uses TRBV7-9 and TRBJ1-2; D possibly corresponds to TRBD1 (5 bases). The V and J ends lost 6 bases and 4 bases respectively, with 21 bases between them. This CDR3 spans 16 amino acids. CDR1 and CDR2 from the germline V gene are SEHNR and FQNEAQ (reference sequence). Here the CDR3 DNA reads TGTGCCAGCAGACAAGGGTCCGGGACGGGGGTCTATGGCTACACCTTC. Protein: CASRQGSGTGVYGYTF.

The rearrangement uses TRBV27 and TRBJ2-3; the D gene is possibly TRBD1 (7 bases). V shed 2 bases and J shed 4 bases, with 16 bases lying between them. The length of the CDR3 is 16 residues. In germline, CDR1 is MNHEY, CDR2 SMNVEV (reference sequence). The CDR3 DNA reads as TGTGCCAGCAGTTTAAGACAGGGACAGCGGGCAGATACGCAGTATTTT. It encodes CASSLRQGQRADTQYF.

The chain recombines TRBV4-1 with TRBJ1-4, with D maybe TRBD1 (5 bases). CDR3 length: 14 amino acids. Germline V gene sequence: CDR1 MGHRA, CDR2 YSYEKL. Deletions cut 0 bases from V and 8 bases from J, with 10 bases between. The CDR3 bases are TGCGCCAGCAGCCAAGACAGGGTGGGAGAAAAACTGTTTTTT. Translated: CASSQDRVGEKLFF.

This clone was recorded a few times. The CDR3 DNA reads as TGTGCCAGCAGGGTGGTCTTAGAGGACACCGGGGAGCTGTTTTTT. It specifies CASRVVLEDTGELFF. V is TRBV6-6 and J is TRBJ2-2; D not resolved. With 6 bases removed from V and 3 bases from J, the gap between germline ends came to 14 bases. Germline V CDR1 and CDR2: MNHNY, SVGAGI (reference sequence). CDR3 length equals 15 residues.

Details on this clone: Distinct nucleotide sequences in the sample also encode this CDR3. The J gene is TRBJ2-1, the V gene TRBV2; D remains unclear. The CDR3 consists of 11 residues. Germline V gene lookup returns CDR1 SNHLY and CDR2 FYNNEI. The V end was cut by 5 bases, the J end by 3 bases, with 2 bases between. CDR3 sequence: CASSYYNEQFF. The CDR3 bases are TGTGCCAGCAGTTACTACAATGAGCAGTTCTTC. Full variable domain (remainder filled in from reference TRBV2 and TRBJ2-1): EPEVTQTPSHQVTQMGQEVILRCVPISNHLYFYWYRQILGQKVEFLVSFYNNEISEKSEIFDDQFSVERPDGSNFTLKIRSTKLEDSAMYFCASSYYNEQFFGPGTRLTVL.

This clone was seen a few times. This chain joins TRBV14 and TRBJ1-2, with 8 bases identical to TRBD1. This CDR3 is 17 amino acids long. CDR1 and CDR2 from the germline V gene are SGHDN and FVKESK. J lost 1 base, V lost 5 bases, and 12 bases had no gene match. CDR3 DNA: TGTGCCAGCAGCTGGATGGCGCGGGACAGGCATAACTATGGCTACACCTTC. As protein: CASSWMARDRHNYGYTF. The full variable domain, with the rest looked up from reference TRBV14 and TRBJ1-2, is EAGVTQFPSHSVIEKGQTVTLRCDPISGHDNLYWYRRVMGKEIKFLLHFVKESKQDESGMPNNRFLAERTGGTYSTLKVQPAELEDSGVYFCASSWMARDRHNYGYTFGSGTRLTVV.

This sequence joins TRBV9 and TRBJ2-1, with D possibly TRBD2 on 5 matching bases. CDR3 length: 11 residues. Germline assignment: CDR1 SGDLS and CDR2 YYNGEE. Trimming removed 5 bases from V and 10 bases from J, with 10 bases in between. The CDR3 sequence: CASRSGREQFF. The CDR3 DNA reads TGTGCCAGCAGATCGGGGAGAGAGCAGTTCTTC.